The 3 T cell receptor beta chains listed next were all sequenced from one sample in a study of T cell clonotyping in hematopoietic cell transplantation listed by TCRdb under 2021. The library was obtained by the immunoSEQ multiplex PCR assay. This is the immuneACCESS table as TCRdb keeps it, with only in-frame sequences that have V and J called. A part of the clones is gone; compared with another copy, unresolved V genes explain less than half, and the rest is unexplained. The sample has over 850 clones on record, roughly 62% of them singletons. The ten largest clones represent 45% to 50% of the sample. This sample's time point label indicates: 30 days after allo-HCT. The sample was peripheral blood mononuclear cells, taken 30 days after allogeneic stem cell transplant. All receptors derive from a male patient aged 55 to 69 who had an allogeneic stem cell transplant, so the T cells may come from the graft donor. Some clones in this sample may be carry-over from other donors' samples.

This chain joins TRBV6-5 and TRBJ2-2; TRBD2 is a possible D gene (5 bases). This CDR3 spans 13 amino acids. V was pared by 8 bases and J by 7 bases, with 14 bases between. Germline loops: CDR1 MNHEY, CDR2 SVGAGI. CDR3 amino acids: CASCIGVYGELFF. CDR3 in DNA: TGTGCCAGCTGCATCGGGGTTTACGGGGAGCTGTTTTTT.

CDR3 DNA sequence: TGTGCCAGCAGCCAGGACTATCCCTACGAGCAGTACTTC. It encodes CASSQDYPYEQYF. This chain links TRBV7-9 with TRBJ2-7, with TRBD2 as a possible D gene (6 bases). There are 13 residues in the CDR3. V shed 5 bases and J shed 2 bases, with 10 bases lying between them. Germline V lookup: CDR1 SEHNR, CDR2 FQNEAQ (reference sequence). Full variable domain (outside the CDR3, taken from reference TRBV7-9 and TRBJ2-7): DTGVSQNPRHKITKRGQNVTFRCDPISEHNRLYWYRQTLGQGPEFLTYFQNEAQLEKSRLLSDRFSAERPKGSFSTLEIQRTEQGDSAMYLCASSQDYPYEQYFGPGTRLTVT.

This chain uses TRBV7-9 with TRBJ1-1; tentatively, D is TRBD1 (5 bases). Per the germline V gene, CDR1 is SEHNR and CDR2 is FQNEAQ (reference sequence). The length of the CDR3 is 12 residues. V dropped 6 bases and J dropped 4 bases, with 9 bases sitting between them. The CDR3 nucleotides are TGTGCCAGCAGTCATGGGGGCACTGAAGCTTTCTTT. It yields the protein CASSHGGTEAFF.